This T cell receptor (beta chain) originates from a study of glioma-infiltrating T cells after dendritic cell vaccination. The wider study: Between about 2003 and 2013, patients got autologous tumor lysate-pulsed dendritic cell vaccines. General study points: Survival was not directly related to TCR clonality in these patients.

Worth noting for this clone: Antigen specificity is unknown.

The repertoire was sequenced with immunoSEQ multiplex PCR; TCRdb's copy has only in-frame clones and lacks some. The sample includes about 82,000 clones, 70% to 90% of them seen just once. Only patients with spare fresh-frozen tumor and over two years of follow-up were included. This CDR3 contains 14 residues. The V gene's germline CDR1 is MNHEY and CDR2 SVGAGI. Trimming shortened V by 5 bases and J by 6 bases, and 14 bases separated the two germline ends. Material: blood, obtained before dendritic cell vaccination. This clonotype was sampled from a human donor with glioblastoma. V is TRBV6-5 and J is TRBJ1-5; TRBD1 is a possible D gene (5 bases). This CDR3 reads CASSTGGDSQPQHF. In DNA form, the CDR3 reads TGTGCCAGCAGTACCGGGGGGGATAGTCAGCCCCAGCATTTT.